This TCR beta chain was sequenced in a study of regulatory T cells in long-lasting Graves disease. The germline CDR1 and CDR2 sequences are MNHNS and SASEGT. The CDR3 consists of 16 residues. The J segment lost 3 bases and the V segment lost 6 bases, leaving 9 bases of the junction unmatched. The time point denotes: newly diagnosed GD, antithyroid drugs for less than 3 months. Extracted RNA from PBMCs served as the source of the TCR library. Both iRepertoire HTBI primers and Arm-PCR of CDR3 regions were used to build the TCR beta libraries. Using its own MiXCR run on the multiplex PCR reads, TCRdb lists one record per CDR3 protein. The sample lists 350,000 to 450,000 distinct CDR3 sequences; around 14% were seen once. Study-wide findings and caveats: Favored gene segments in persistent disease were TRBV28, TRBJ1-2 and TRBJ2-5.

In its sample, this clonotype was seen a few times. Its antigen remains unknown. Another study also made use of these data, one on T cells in Graves' hyperthyroidism and ophthalmopathy. That investigation notes: HTBI primers were used for first-round RT-PCR of the TCR CDR3.

The sequences come from peripheral blood mononuclear cells (PBMCs), collected at new diagnosis, from a patient treated with antithyroid drugs. V usage is TRBV6-1 and J usage is TRBJ1-5; 9 bases map to TRBD1. The receptor's source is a woman aged 25 to 39 with Graves disease. As DNA, the CDR3 is TGTGCCAGCAGGCCTCAACAGGGGGCTGTCAATCAGCCCCAGCATTTT. Translation gives CASRPQQGAVNQPQHF.